The text below deals with one T cell receptor beta chain. This CDR3 contains 15 residues. V lost 4 bases and J 2 bases, leaving 16 bases between the germline ends. Germline assignment: CDR1 SGHRS and CDR2 YFSETQ. This specimen comes from a study of T cell responses to AZD1222 COVID-19 vaccine. Assay: immunoSEQ multiplex PCR; the TCRdb copy retains only in-frame clones and omits some. The sample lists over 20,000 clones, about 90% occurring once. The input for sequencing was peripheral blood, taken 28 days after the second AZD1222 dose. This clonotype was sampled from an adult who received the AZD1222 COVID-19 vaccine. The chain links TRBV5-1 to TRBJ2-7, with D perhaps matching TRBD1 or TRBD2 (5 bases each). The CDR3 loop reads CASSSEGTPTYEQYF. CDR3 coding DNA: TGCGCCAGCAGCAGCGAAGGGACGCCTACCTACGAGCAGTACTTC.